This T cell receptor (beta chain) was identified during a study of identical twins. As concerns this clonotype: Its target is unknown.

With template switching, a universal primer site was added, and the cDNA carried unique molecular identifiers. TCRdb reprocessed the 5' RACE reads with MiXCR, giving one entry per CDR3 protein. The sample yields about 530,000 distinct CDR3 sequences, 13% to 15% seen once. Study findings and constraints: Fewer insertions marked abundant cord blood beta clonotypes; young adult naive trended weakly, memory not at all.

Separately, the same data were catalogued under a study of yellow fever vaccine responses in identical twins. That source adds: Twins' vaccine T cell responses reportedly seemed partly convergent and partly personalized.

Sequencing was performed on CD4+ T cells sorted from blood. This receptor was taken from a woman aged 18-29 years in good health.

For the CDR3, the DNA is TGCACCACGACGGGAAGCACAGATACGCAGTATTTT. The encoded protein is CTTTGSTDTQYF. The chain employs TRBV20-1 and TRBJ2-3; D perhaps matches TRBD2 (5 bases). Germline CDR1 reads DFQATT; CDR2 reads SNEGSKA (reference sequence). The CDR3 covers 12 residues.